A selection of T cell receptor beta chains follows, all from one sample in a study of CD8 T cells in ankylosing spondylitis. MiXCR was run by TCRdb on the 5' RACE reads, yielding one entry per CDR3 protein. The sample includes 50,000 to 65,000 distinct CDR3 sequences, about 7% of them seen just once. The sequenced material came from blood, either unsorted or a sorted T cell fraction (not recorded which). The receptor source for this set is a female donor with ankylosing spondylitis or in good health (not recorded which). The CDR3 runs from the conserved cysteine through the conserved F or W. Fields, in order: V gene, J gene, D gene, clone size, CDR3 protein, CDR3 DNA. The D gene is left open where the match is weak. Not all rows give a size; the values are once, few, many and, for expanded clones, a class.

v_gene: TRBV6-5
j_gene: TRBJ1-6
d_gene: TRBD1
abundance: many
CDR3aa: CASSSEDRGDSPLHF
CDR3nt: TGTGCCAGCAGTTCCGAGGACAGGGGTGATTCACCCCTCCACTTT

v_gene: TRBV9
j_gene: TRBJ1-2
d_gene: .
abundance: many
CDR3aa: CASSGALDYGYTF
CDR3nt: TGTGCCAGCAGCGGGGCGTTGGACTATGGCTACACCTTC

v_gene: TRBV5-1
j_gene: TRBJ1-2
d_gene: .
abundance: many
CDR3aa: CASSLGGQGYTF
CDR3nt: TGCGCCAGCAGCTTGGGGGGGCAAGGCTACACCTTC

v_gene: TRBV7-2
j_gene: TRBJ2-7
d_gene: TRBD2
abundance: .
CDR3aa: CASSLAPGLAYEQYF
CDR3nt: TGTGCCAGCAGCTTAGCTCCGGGACTAGCGTACGAGCAGTACTTC

v_gene: TRBV4-2
j_gene: TRBJ2-1
d_gene: .
abundance: many
CDR3aa: CASSQDRSGSYNEQFF
CDR3nt: TGTGCCAGCAGCCAAGATCGTTCGGGGTCCTACAATGAGCAGTTCTTC

v_gene: TRBV5-1
j_gene: TRBJ2-1
d_gene: TRBD2
abundance: few
CDR3aa: CASSFLAGEGNEQFF
CDR3nt: TGCGCCAGCAGCTTCCTAGCGGGGGAGGGGAATGAGCAGTTCTTC

v_gene: TRBV2
j_gene: TRBJ1-2
d_gene: .
abundance: many
CDR3aa: CASRKGYYGYTF
CDR3nt: TGTGCCAGCAGGAAAGGGTACTATGGCTACACCTTC

v_gene: TRBV10-3
j_gene: TRBJ2-2
d_gene: TRBD1
abundance: many
CDR3aa: CAIKGGQGETGELFF
CDR3nt: TGTGCCATCAAAGGCGGACAGGGTGAAACCGGGGAGCTGTTTTTT

v_gene: TRBV5-4
j_gene: TRBJ1-2
d_gene: .
abundance: few
CDR3aa: CASSYGQGYYGYTF
CDR3nt: TGTGCCAGCAGCTATGGCCAGGGGTACTATGGCTACACCTTC

v_gene: TRBV2
j_gene: TRBJ1-2
d_gene: .
abundance: many
CDR3aa: CATAGNYGYTF
CDR3nt: TGTGCGACGGCAGGCAACTATGGCTACACCTTC

v_gene: TRBV28
j_gene: TRBJ1-4
d_gene: .
abundance: many
CDR3aa: CASSLSTGRTNEKLFF
CDR3nt: TGTGCCAGCAGCCTATCCACAGGGAGGACTAATGAAAAACTGTTTTTT

v_gene: TRBV7-2
j_gene: TRBJ2-2
d_gene: TRBD1
abundance: many
CDR3aa: CASSLGTGRTGELFF
CDR3nt: TGTGCCAGCAGCCTCGGGACAGGGAGGACCGGGGAGCTGTTTTTT

v_gene: TRBV12-3/TRBV12-4
j_gene: TRBJ2-7
d_gene: .
abundance: many
CDR3aa: CASRVTGIPYEQYF
CDR3nt: TGTGCCAGCAGGGTGACAGGTATTCCCTACGAGCAGTACTTC

v_gene: TRBV5-5
j_gene: TRBJ2-5
d_gene: .
abundance: few
CDR3aa: CASSLTGKQETQYF
CDR3nt: TGTGCCAGCAGCTTGACAGGGAAACAAGAGACCCAGTACTTC

v_gene: TRBV20-1
j_gene: TRBJ2-1
d_gene: .
abundance: many
CDR3aa: CSAPGTIDEQFF
CDR3nt: TGCAGTGCTCCCGGGACGATCGATGAGCAGTTCTTC

v_gene: TRBV5-1
j_gene: TRBJ1-2
d_gene: .
abundance: many
CDR3aa: CASSFEQIPNYGYTF
CDR3nt: TGCGCCAGCAGCTTCGAACAGATACCCAACTATGGCTACACCTTC

v_gene: TRBV3-1
j_gene: TRBJ1-2
d_gene: .
abundance: many
CDR3aa: CASSPGIGTSGTYGYTF
CDR3nt: TGTGCCAGCAGCCCCGGGATTGGCACTTCAGGGACCTATGGCTACACCTTC

v_gene: TRBV4-3
j_gene: TRBJ1-2
d_gene: .
abundance: many
CDR3aa: CASSQALEGGYTF
CDR3nt: TGCGCCAGCAGCCAGGCACTAGAGGGAGGCTACACCTTC

v_gene: TRBV12-3/TRBV12-4
j_gene: TRBJ1-5
d_gene: TRBD1
abundance: many
CDR3aa: CASSSGDRGLRSDQPQHF
CDR3nt: TGTGCCAGCAGTAGCGGGGACAGGGGGCTAAGGTCCGATCAGCCCCAGCATTTT

v_gene: TRBV20-1
j_gene: TRBJ2-2
d_gene: TRBD2
abundance: many
CDR3aa: CSAKVPGGAAGELFF
CDR3nt: TGCAGTGCTAAAGTCCCCGGGGGGGCCGCCGGGGAGCTGTTTTTT

v_gene: TRBV18
j_gene: TRBJ1-1
d_gene: .
abundance: many
CDR3aa: CASSLLNGNTEAFF
CDR3nt: TGTGCCAGCTCACTACTGAACGGGAACACTGAAGCTTTCTTT

v_gene: TRBV24-1
j_gene: TRBJ1-5
d_gene: .
abundance: many
CDR3aa: CATSDSGNQPQHF
CDR3nt: TGTGCCACCAGTGATTCGGGCAATCAGCCCCAGCATTTT

v_gene: TRBV5-1
j_gene: TRBJ1-1
d_gene: .
abundance: many
CDR3aa: CASSPRAGNTEAFF
CDR3nt: TGCGCCAGCAGCCCCCGGGCAGGAAACACTGAAGCTTTCTTT

v_gene: TRBV2
j_gene: TRBJ1-2
d_gene: .
abundance: many
CDR3aa: CASSVDAYGYTF
CDR3nt: TGTGCCAGCAGTGTGGACGCCTATGGCTACACCTTC

v_gene: TRBV29-1
j_gene: TRBJ1-2
d_gene: TRBD1
abundance: many
CDR3aa: CSAGDSNYGYTF
CDR3nt: TGCAGCGCGGGGGACAGCAACTATGGCTACACCTTC

v_gene: TRBV12-3/TRBV12-4
j_gene: TRBJ1-2
d_gene: TRBD1
abundance: many
CDR3aa: CASSRDSSNYGYTF
CDR3nt: TGTGCCAGCAGTCGGGACAGCTCTAACTATGGCTACACCTTC

v_gene: TRBV5-8
j_gene: TRBJ1-2
d_gene: .
abundance: many
CDR3aa: CASSFGVLNYGYTF
CDR3nt: TGTGCCAGCAGCTTCGGGGTTTTGAACTATGGCTACACCTTC

v_gene: TRBV4-3
j_gene: TRBJ2-1
d_gene: .
abundance: few
CDR3aa: CASSPRTDGYNEQFF
CDR3nt: TGCGCCAGCAGTCCTCGGACAGATGGTTACAATGAGCAGTTCTTC

v_gene: TRBV7-9
j_gene: TRBJ1-2
d_gene: .
abundance: many
CDR3aa: CASSLGGSYGYTF
CDR3nt: TGTGCCAGCAGCTTAGGAGGTAGCTATGGCTACACCTTC

v_gene: TRBV5-1
j_gene: TRBJ1-2
d_gene: .
abundance: many
CDR3aa: CASSLDLQGRGDTF
CDR3nt: TGCGCCAGCAGCCTCGACTTACAGGGCCGGGGGGACACCTTC

v_gene: TRBV6-1
j_gene: TRBJ2-7
d_gene: .
abundance: many
CDR3aa: CASSPRILGEQYF
CDR3nt: TGTGCCAGCAGTCCCCGGATCCTTGGGGAGCAGTACTTC

v_gene: TRBV2
j_gene: TRBJ1-1
d_gene: TRBD1
abundance: many
CDR3aa: CASTRGTVNTEAFF
CDR3nt: TGTGCCAGCACCAGAGGGACAGTGAACACTGAAGCTTTCTTT

v_gene: TRBV7-2
j_gene: TRBJ2-5
d_gene: .
abundance: many
CDR3aa: CASSSGHARAQYF
CDR3nt: TGTGCCAGCAGCTCCGGGCATGCCAGGGCCCAGTACTTC

v_gene: TRBV7-2
j_gene: TRBJ1-5
d_gene: .
abundance: many
CDR3aa: CASSSQGYQPQHF
CDR3nt: TGTGCCAGCAGCTCCCAGGGGTATCAGCCCCAGCATTTT

v_gene: TRBV5-1
j_gene: TRBJ1-1
d_gene: .
abundance: many
CDR3aa: CASSPRGRDTEAFF
CDR3nt: TGCGCCAGCAGCCCTAGGGGGAGGGACACTGAAGCTTTCTTT

v_gene: TRBV7-2
j_gene: TRBJ1-5
d_gene: .
abundance: .
CDR3aa: CASSPTADNQPQHF
CDR3nt: TGTGCCAGCAGCCCGACAGCGGACAATCAGCCCCAGCATTTT

v_gene: TRBV10-3
j_gene: TRBJ1-2
d_gene: .
abundance: many
CDR3aa: CAISDVRGPATGGYTF
CDR3nt: TGTGCCATCAGTGACGTGCGGGGCCCCGCGACAGGTGGCTACACCTTC

v_gene: TRBV10-3
j_gene: TRBJ2-2
d_gene: .
abundance: many
CDR3aa: CAISESSGRVTGELFF
CDR3nt: TGTGCCATCAGTGAGTCTTCTGGCAGGGTTACCGGGGAGCTGTTTTTT

v_gene: TRBV20-1
j_gene: TRBJ2-7
d_gene: .
abundance: many
CDR3aa: CSARIYDYEQYF
CDR3nt: TGCAGTGCTAGAATTTATGACTACGAGCAGTACTTC